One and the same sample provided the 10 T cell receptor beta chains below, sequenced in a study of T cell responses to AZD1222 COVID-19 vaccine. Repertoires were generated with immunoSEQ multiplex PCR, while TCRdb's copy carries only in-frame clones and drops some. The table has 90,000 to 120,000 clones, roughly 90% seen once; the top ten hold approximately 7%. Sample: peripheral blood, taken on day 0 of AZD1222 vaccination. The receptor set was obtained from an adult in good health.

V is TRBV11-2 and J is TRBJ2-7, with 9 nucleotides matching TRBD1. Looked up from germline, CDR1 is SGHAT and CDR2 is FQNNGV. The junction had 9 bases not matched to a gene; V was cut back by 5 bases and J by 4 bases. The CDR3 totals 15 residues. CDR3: CASSLRDRGIYEQYF. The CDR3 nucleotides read TGTGCCAGCAGCCTACGAGACAGGGGGATATACGAGCAGTACTTC.

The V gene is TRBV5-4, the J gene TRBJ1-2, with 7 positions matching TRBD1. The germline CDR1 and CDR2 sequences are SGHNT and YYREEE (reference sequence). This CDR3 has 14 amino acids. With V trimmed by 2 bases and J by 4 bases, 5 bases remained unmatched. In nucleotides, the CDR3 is TGTGCCAGCAGCTTAGGACAGGCTCCCTATGGCTACACCTTC. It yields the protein CASSLGQAPYGYTF. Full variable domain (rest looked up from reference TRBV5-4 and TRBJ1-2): ETGVTQSPTHLIKTRGQQVTLRCSSQSGHNTVSWYQQALGQGPQFIFQYYREEENGRGNFPPRFSGLQFPNYSSELNVNALELDDSALYLCASSLGQAPYGYTFGSGTRLTVV.

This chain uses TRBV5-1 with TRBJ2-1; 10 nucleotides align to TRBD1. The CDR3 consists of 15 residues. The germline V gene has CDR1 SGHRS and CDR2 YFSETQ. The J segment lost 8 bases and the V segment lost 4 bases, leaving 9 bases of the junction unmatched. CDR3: CASSGGTGALDEQFF. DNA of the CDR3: TGCGCCAGCAGCGGCGGGACAGGGGCTTTGGATGAGCAGTTCTTC.

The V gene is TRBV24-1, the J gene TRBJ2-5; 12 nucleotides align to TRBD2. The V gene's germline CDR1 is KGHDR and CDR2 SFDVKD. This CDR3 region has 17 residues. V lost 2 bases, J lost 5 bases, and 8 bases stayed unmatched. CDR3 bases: TGTGCCACCAGTGATTCGGCTAGCGGGAGGGCCTATGAGACCCAGTACTTC. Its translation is CATSDSASGRAYETQYF.

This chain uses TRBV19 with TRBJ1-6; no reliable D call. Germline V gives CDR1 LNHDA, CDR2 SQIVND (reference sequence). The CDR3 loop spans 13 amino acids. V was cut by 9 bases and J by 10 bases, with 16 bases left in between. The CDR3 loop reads CASGRENESPLHF. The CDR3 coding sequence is TGTGCCAGCGGTCGGGAAAACGAATCACCCCTCCACTTT.

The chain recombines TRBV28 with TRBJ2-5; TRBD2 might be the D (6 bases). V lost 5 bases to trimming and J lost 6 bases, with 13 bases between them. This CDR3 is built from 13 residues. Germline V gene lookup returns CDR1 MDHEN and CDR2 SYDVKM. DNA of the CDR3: TGTGCCAGCAGTCCCAACGGGAGAAAGACCCAGTACTTC. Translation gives CASSPNGRKTQYF.

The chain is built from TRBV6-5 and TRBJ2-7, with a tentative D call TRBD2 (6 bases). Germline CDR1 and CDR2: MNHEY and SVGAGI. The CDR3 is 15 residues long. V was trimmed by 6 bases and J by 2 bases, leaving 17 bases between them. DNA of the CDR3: TGTGCCAGCAGCGGGTGGGGAGGCGCAGCCTACGAGCAGTACTTC. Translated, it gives CASSGWGGAAYEQYF.

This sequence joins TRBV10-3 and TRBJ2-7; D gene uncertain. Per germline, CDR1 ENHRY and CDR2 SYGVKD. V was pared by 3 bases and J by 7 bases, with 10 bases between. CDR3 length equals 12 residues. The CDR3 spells CAISEGVWEQYF. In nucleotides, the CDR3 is TGTGCCATCAGTGAAGGCGTCTGGGAGCAGTACTTC.

The CDR3 spells CASSHGQGSYEQYF. CDR3 in DNA: TGCGCCAGCAGCCACGGACAGGGATCCTACGAGCAGTACTTC. The chain joins TRBV4-1 to TRBJ2-7; TRBD1 agrees at 8 bases. Trimming took 3 bases from V and 1 from J; bases not matched to a gene: 2. Germline CDR1 MGHRA, CDR2 YSYEKL. The length of the CDR3 is 14 residues.

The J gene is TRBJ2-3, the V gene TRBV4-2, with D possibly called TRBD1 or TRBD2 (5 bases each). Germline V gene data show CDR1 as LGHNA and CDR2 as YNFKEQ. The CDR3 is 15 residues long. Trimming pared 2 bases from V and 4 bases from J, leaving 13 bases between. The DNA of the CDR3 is TGTGCCAGCAGCCAAATGGGGGTTGGGCCAGATACGCAGTATTTT. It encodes CASSQMGVGPDTQYF.